These T cell receptor beta chains were read from a single sample in a study of T cells in Graves' hyperthyroidism and ophthalmopathy. TCRdb redid the calling of the multiplex PCR reads with MiXCR, one entry per CDR3 protein. The repertoire holds about 560,000 distinct CDR3 sequences, approximately 15% seen once, with about 14% in the top ten. Source material: blood. These receptors were taken from a woman aged 40 to 49 with Graves' hyperthyroidism. CDR3s include the opening cysteine and the closing phenylalanine or tryptophan. The order of the fields is J gene, V gene, CDR3 length, D gene, clone size, CDR3 protein, CDR3 DNA. The D gene is left open where the match is weak. Rows give clone size only sometimes, using once, few, many, or a class for an expanded clone.

j_gene: TRBJ1-2; v_gene: TRBV19; len: 17; d_gene: TRBD1; abundance: -; CDR3aa: CASSPSQRQGEIYGYTF; CDR3nt: TGTGCCAGTAGTCCCTCTCAACGACAGGGCGAAATCTATGGCTACACCTTC
j_gene: TRBJ2-2; v_gene: TRBV10-3; len: 13; d_gene: -; abundance: -; CDR3aa: CAISALNTGELFF; CDR3nt: TGTGCCATCAGTGCATTGAACACCGGGGAGCTGTTTTTT
j_gene: TRBJ2-5; v_gene: TRBV30; len: 13; d_gene: TRBD1; abundance: many; CDR3aa: CAWGTGLRETQYF; CDR3nt: TGTGCCTGGGGGACAGGGCTGCGAGAGACCCAGTACTTC
j_gene: TRBJ1-6; v_gene: TRBV12-3/TRBV12-4; len: 13; d_gene: -; abundance: few; CDR3aa: CASSARENSPLHF; CDR3nt: TGTGCCAGCAGTGCCAGGGAAAATTCACCCCTCCACTTT
j_gene: TRBJ2-3; v_gene: TRBV30; len: 15; d_gene: TRBD2; abundance: many; CDR3aa: CAWNVAGGPADTQYF; CDR3nt: TGTGCCTGGAACGTAGCGGGAGGGCCAGCAGATACGCAGTATTTT
j_gene: TRBJ1-1; v_gene: TRBV20-1; len: 12; d_gene: -; abundance: -; CDR3aa: CSAAAGNTEAFF; CDR3nt: TGCAGTGCTGCCGCGGGGAACACTGAAGCTTTCTTT
j_gene: TRBJ2-2; v_gene: TRBV12-3/TRBV12-4; len: 13; d_gene: TRBD1; abundance: few; CDR3aa: CATGQANTGELFF; CDR3nt: TGTGCCACGGGACAGGCGAACACCGGGGAGCTGTTTTTT
j_gene: TRBJ1-3; v_gene: TRBV20-1; len: 14; d_gene: TRBD1; abundance: few; CDR3aa: CSASQGASGNTIYF; CDR3nt: TGCAGTGCTTCTCAGGGGGCTAGCGGAAACACCATATATTTT
j_gene: TRBJ2-2; v_gene: TRBV5-4; len: 17; d_gene: TRBD1; abundance: -; CDR3aa: CASSSGTGAGGTGELFF; CDR3nt: TGTGCCAGCAGCTCCGGGACAGGAGCCGGGGGCACCGGGGAGCTGTTTTTT
j_gene: TRBJ2-3; v_gene: TRBV19; len: 14; d_gene: TRBD1; abundance: -; CDR3aa: CAVRLQGAEDTQYF; CDR3nt: TGTGCCGTTAGATTACAGGGGGCGGAAGATACGCAGTATTTT
j_gene: TRBJ1-4; v_gene: TRBV30; len: 14; d_gene: -; abundance: many; CDR3aa: CAWSVEQRSEKLFF; CDR3nt: TGTGCCTGGAGTGTAGAACAGCGGAGTGAAAAACTGTTTTTT